These 27 T cell receptor beta chains came from one sample sequenced in a study of beta chain features in type 1 diabetes listed by TCRdb under 2018. Library prep was done by the immunoSEQ multiplex PCR assay. The High Capacity cDNA Reverse Transcription Kit was used to reverse transcribe all of the isolated RNA, meaning that expressed TCRB transcripts were what got sequenced. This is the immuneACCESS table as TCRdb keeps it, with only in-frame sequences that have V and J called. A part of the clones is gone; compared with another copy, unresolved V genes explain less than half, and the rest is unexplained. For this sample there are about 260,000 clones; about 70% appear just once. Almost 0.055% of the sample is held by the ten biggest clonotypes. Input material: naive CD4+ T cells from blood. In the paper's terms, the cell subset or site label means: true naive CD4+ T cells. The receptors were sampled from a man aged 25 to 45 in good health.

V is TRBV7-9 and J is TRBJ2-1, with a weak D call TRBD2 (6 bases). The CDR3 has 11 residues. Trimming took off 8 bases at V and 8 bases at J, with 10 bases between the two ends. Germline V lookup: CDR1 SEHNR, CDR2 FQNEAQ (reference sequence). CDR3 nucleotides: TGTGCCAGCGGCAGCGGGTATGAGCAGTTCTTC. Protein: CASGSGYEQFF.

The CDR3: CASSALPNGEKLFF. CDR3 nucleotides: TGTGCCAGCAGCGCGCTGCCGAACGGCGAAAAACTGTTTTTT. This chain links TRBV7-6 with TRBJ1-4; D unclear. The CDR3 has 14 residues. Germline CDR1 and CDR2: SGHVS and FNYEAQ. Trimming pared 5 bases from V and 8 bases from J, leaving 15 bases between.

This chain joins TRBV11-2 and TRBJ2-5; no definite D call. Germline CDR1 and CDR2: SGHAT and FQNNGV. The V and J ends lost 5 bases and 5 bases respectively, with 12 bases between them. CDR3 length: 13 amino acids. The CDR3 DNA reads TGTGCCAGCAGCCCGCGGAGTGGGGAGACCCAGTACTTC. The encoded protein is CASSPRSGETQYF.

The chain carries TRBV30 and TRBJ2-5; 7 nucleotides line up with TRBD2. Germline loops: CDR1 GTSNPN, CDR2 SVGIG (reference sequence). The CDR3 runs 15 residues. V dropped 1 base and J dropped 2; count of bases not matched to a gene: 7. The CDR3, as DNA: TGTGCCTGGAGTGGATCTAGCGGAGGACAAGAGACCCAGTACTTC. This translates into CAWSGSSGGQETQYF.

The chain recombines TRBV30 with TRBJ2-1, with TRBD2 matching 7 bases. V lost 0 bases and J lost 15; bases outside the gene matches: 5. CDR1 is GTSNPN, CDR2 SVGIG, per germline (reference sequence). The CDR3 covers 11 residues. CDR3 sequence: CAWSVERDLFF. The CDR3 DNA reads as TGTGCCTGGAGTGTGGAGCGGGACCTGTTCTTC. The whole variable domain, remainder taken from reference TRBV30 and TRBJ2-1, is SQTIHQWPATLVQPVGSPLSLECTVEGTSNPNLYWYRQAAGRGLQLLFYSVGIGQISSEVPQNLSASRPQDRQFILSSKKLLLSDSGFYLCAWSVERDLFFGPGTRLTVL.

The chain carries TRBV11-2 and TRBJ2-4, with TRBD1 identical over 8 bases. The ends lost 1 base at V and 0 bases at J; junction bases unmatched: 2. Germline CDR1 SGHAT, CDR2 FQNNGV. The CDR3 is 16 residues long. As DNA, the CDR3 is TGTGCCAGCAGCTTAGGGACAGGGATAGCCAAAAACATTCAGTACTTC. Translation gives CASSLGTGIAKNIQYF.

This sequence joins TRBV28 and TRBJ2-1; TRBD2 agrees at 9 bases. The length of the CDR3 is 14 residues. With V trimmed by 6 bases and J by 15 bases, 15 bases remained unmatched. The germline gives CDR1 MDHEN, CDR2 SYDVKM. The CDR3 coding sequence is TGTGCCAGCAGAGGTGGCGGGAGGGCCAAGGTAACGTTCTTC. Its protein is CASRGGGRAKVTFF.

The gene calls are TRBV30 and TRBJ2-5; D remains ambiguous. Trimming took off 0 bases at V and 3 bases at J, with 11 bases between the two ends. This CDR3 has 14 residues. CDR1 and CDR2 (germline): GTSNPN, SVGIG (reference sequence). CDR3 sequence reads: CAWSVRVLEETQYF. CDR3 in DNA: TGTGCCTGGAGTGTACGGGTCCTTGAAGAGACCCAGTACTTC.

The rearrangement links TRBV30 to TRBJ2-3; TRBD2 matches at 8 bases. CDR1 is GTSNPN, CDR2 SVGIG, per germline (reference sequence). This CDR3 has 16 residues. After removal of 3 bases from V and 2 bases from J, the junction contained 10 bases not matched to a gene. CDR3 coding DNA: TGTGCCTGGAGGACTCGGGTAGCGGGGTTCACAGATACGCAGTATTTT. Its translation is CAWRTRVAGFTDTQYF.

V is TRBV29-1 and J is TRBJ2-5; D uncertain. CDR3 length: 15 amino acids. Germline assignment: CDR1 SQVTM and CDR2 ANQGSEA. Trimming pared 4 bases from V and 5 bases from J, leaving 20 bases between. CDR3 residues: CSVVGEIREHETQYF. CDR3 sequence (DNA): TGCAGCGTTGTTGGAGAGATTAGAGAGCACGAGACCCAGTACTTC.

This sequence joins TRBV7-2 and TRBJ2-7; D might be TRBD2 (6 bases). The germline V gene has CDR1 SGHTA and CDR2 FQGNSA. The CDR3 length is 14 residues. Trimming took off 4 bases at V and 3 bases at J, with 13 bases between the two ends. The CDR3 region is CASSSRDSFYEQYF. As DNA, the CDR3 is TGTGCCAGCAGCTCACGGGACTCGTTCTACGAGCAGTACTTC.

The gene calls are TRBV11-2 and TRBJ2-4; D uncertain. The V end was cut by 0 bases, the J end by 0 bases, with 6 bases between. Germline CDR1 reads SGHAT; CDR2 reads FQNNGV. The CDR3 has 15 amino acids. The CDR3 loop reads CASSLDGIAKNIQYF. In DNA form, the CDR3 reads TGTGCCAGCAGCTTAGATGGTATAGCCAAAAACATTCAGTACTTC.

This clone showed up just a few times. The rearrangement links TRBV30 to TRBJ2-2, with 9 bases fitting TRBD1. Germline V CDR1 and CDR2: GTSNPN, SVGIG (reference sequence). This CDR3 is built from 14 residues. V gave up 3 bases and J gave up 15 bases; unmatched junction bases: 14. This CDR3 reads CAWSPSSTGGKVFF. The CDR3 DNA reads as TGTGCCTGGAGCCCAAGCTCCACAGGGGGCAAGGTGTTTTTT.

In regard to this clone: The junction and the germline gene differ at one end; a read error may be behind it. In nucleotides, the CDR3 is TGTGCCGGGAGGAGCCCTGAAGCTTTCTTT. Residues: CAGRSPEAFF. The V call is TRBV30, the J call TRBJ1-1; D is undetermined. The CDR3 spans 10 residues. Germline V lookup: CDR1 GTSNPN, CDR2 SVGIG (reference sequence).

The CDR3, as DNA: TGTGCCACCACCGGGGTAACCGGGGAGCTGTTTTTT. Translating it yields CATTGVTGELFF. This rearrangement joins TRBV6-1 to TRBJ2-2; D may be TRBD2 (5 bases). Trimming removed 10 bases from V and 5 bases from J, with 11 bases in between. Germline values: CDR1 MNHNS, CDR2 SASEGT. This CDR3 is built from 12 residues.

This clone has more than one count but fewer than ten. The chain uses TRBV10-3 and TRBJ2-5, with D unresolved. The V end lost 2 bases, the J end lost 4 bases, and 5 bases lay between the germline ends. This CDR3 region has 12 residues. Germline CDR1 ENHRY, CDR2 SYGVKD. The CDR3 region is CAISERPETQYF. The CDR3 nucleotides read TGTGCCATCAGTGAGCGCCCAGAGACCCAGTACTTC.

The V call is TRBV15, the J call TRBJ1-2; 7 bases line up with TRBD1. CDR3 length: 14 residues. The junction had 6 bases not matched to a gene; V was cut back by 0 bases and J by 8 bases. Germline CDR1 LNHNV, CDR2 YYDKDF (reference sequence). The CDR3 sequence: CATSRDKTGYGYTF. The DNA of the CDR3 is TGTGCCACCAGCAGAGATAAGACAGGGTACGGCTACACCTTC.

The V call is TRBV30, the J call TRBJ2-3; no definite D call. V gave up 1 base and J gave up 3 bases, with 8 bases separating them. This CDR3 region has 13 residues. Germline CDR1 and CDR2: GTSNPN and SVGIG (reference sequence). The CDR3 region has the DNA TGTGCCTGGAGTGAGCAGACGACAGATACGCAGTATTTT. It specifies CAWSEQTTDTQYF.

This clone was observed a handful of times. J is TRBJ2-3 and V is TRBV10-3; D is uncertain. Trimming took off 4 bases at V and 2 bases at J, with 10 bases between the two ends. This CDR3 comprises 14 residues. CDR1 ENHRY and CDR2 SYGVKD come from the germline V gene. CDR3 loop: CAISVGGVTDTQYF. The CDR3 coding sequence is TGTGCCATCAGTGTAGGCGGAGTCACAGATACGCAGTATTTT.

The V call is TRBV13, the J call TRBJ2-3; 12 bases are shared with TRBD2. Germline V gives CDR1 PRHDT, CDR2 FYEKMQ (reference sequence). V trimming: 4 bases; J trimming: 8 bases; junction bases outside the gene matches: 1. The CDR3 extends over 13 amino acids. CDR3 protein: CASSSTSGGTQYF. As DNA, the CDR3 is TGTGCCAGCAGCTCGACTAGCGGGGGTACGCAGTATTTT. Variable domain in full (rest from reference TRBV13 and TRBJ2-3): AAGVIQSPRHLIKEKRETATLKCYPIPRHDTVYWYQQGPGQDPQFLISFYEKMQSDKGSIPDRFSAQQFSDYHSELNMSSLELGDSALYFCASSSTSGGTQYFGPGTRLTVL.

CDR3 loop: CASSGGQGAGEQFF. In DNA form, the CDR3 reads TGTGCCAGCAGCGGGGGACAGGGGGCAGGTGAGCAGTTCTTC. The chain joins TRBV7-8 to TRBJ2-1; 12 bases align to TRBD1. Trimming at V came to 5 bases and at J to 9 bases, leaving 5 bases not matched to a gene. Germline V gives CDR1 SGHVS, CDR2 FQNEAQ. The CDR3 extends over 14 amino acids.

This clone has only one observation. V is TRBV7-9 and J is TRBJ2-1, with a possible D match to TRBD2 (6 bases). CDR1 and CDR2 from the germline V gene are SEHNR and FQNEAQ (reference sequence). The CDR3 runs to 13 residues. V was pared by 5 bases and J by 6 bases, with 11 bases between. Here the CDR3 DNA reads TGTGCCAGCAGCCCAGGAGGGTTCAATGAGCAGTTCTTC. It is translated as CASSPGGFNEQFF.

The chain recombines TRBV30 with TRBJ1-1; D perhaps matches TRBD1 (6 bases). With 1 base removed from V and 11 bases from J, the gap between germline ends came to 20 bases. This CDR3 has 14 amino acids. The germline gives CDR1 GTSNPN, CDR2 SVGIG (reference sequence). CDR3 loop: CAWSANRDTPAAFF. The CDR3 DNA follows: TGTGCCTGGAGTGCGAACAGGGATACCCCTGCGGCTTTCTTT.

The chain links TRBV7-2 to TRBJ1-2; no clear D gene. Germline CDR1 is SGHTA and CDR2 is FQGNSA. This CDR3 has 13 amino acids. With 5 bases removed from V and 4 bases from J, the gap between germline ends came to 11 bases. The CDR3 DNA is TGTGCCAGCAGCCTAGGGAGTCCCTATGGCTACACCTTC. Protein sequence: CASSLGSPYGYTF. Looking up the rest from reference TRBV7-2 and TRBJ1-2 gives the full variable domain: GAGVSQSPSNKVTEKGKDVELRCDPISGHTALYWYRQSLGQGLEFLIYFQGNSAPDKSGLPSDRFSAERTGGSVSTLTIQRTQQEDSAVYLCASSLGSPYGYTFGSGTRLTVV.

The sample holds a few counts of this clone. The chain carries TRBV30 and TRBJ2-1; tentative D call: TRBD1 (5 bases). CDR1 and CDR2 (germline): GTSNPN, SVGIG (reference sequence). The CDR3 extends over 13 amino acids. V gave up 2 bases and J gave up 4 bases, with 9 bases separating them. CDR3 protein: CAWSKQAYNEQFF. The CDR3 DNA sequence: TGTGCCTGGAGTAAACAGGCATACAATGAGCAGTTCTTC.

The J gene is TRBJ2-7, the V gene TRBV29-1; 7 bases align to TRBD2. The CDR3 contains 13 residues. Per germline, CDR1 SQVTM and CDR2 ANQGSEA. V was pared by 4 bases and J by 3 bases, with 6 bases of the junction left unmatched. The CDR3 protein is CSVAGGRHYEQYF. DNA for the CDR3: TGCAGCGTTGCCGGGGGGAGACACTACGAGCAGTACTTC.

The chain couples TRBV30 to TRBJ2-7; D gene uncertain. With 3 bases removed from V and 3 bases from J, the gap between germline ends came to 6 bases. CDR1 and CDR2 from the germline V gene are GTSNPN and SVGIG (reference sequence). The CDR3 is 11 residues long. In DNA, the CDR3 is TGTGCCTGGAGAAACGGCTACGAGCAGTACTTC. Amino acids: CAWRNGYEQYF. The full variable domain, its missing parts supplied by reference TRBV30 and TRBJ2-7, is SQTIHQWPATLVQPVGSPLSLECTVEGTSNPNLYWYRQAAGRGLQLLFYSVGIGQISSEVPQNLSASRPQDRQFILSSKKLLLSDSGFYLCAWRNGYEQYFGPGTRLTVT.